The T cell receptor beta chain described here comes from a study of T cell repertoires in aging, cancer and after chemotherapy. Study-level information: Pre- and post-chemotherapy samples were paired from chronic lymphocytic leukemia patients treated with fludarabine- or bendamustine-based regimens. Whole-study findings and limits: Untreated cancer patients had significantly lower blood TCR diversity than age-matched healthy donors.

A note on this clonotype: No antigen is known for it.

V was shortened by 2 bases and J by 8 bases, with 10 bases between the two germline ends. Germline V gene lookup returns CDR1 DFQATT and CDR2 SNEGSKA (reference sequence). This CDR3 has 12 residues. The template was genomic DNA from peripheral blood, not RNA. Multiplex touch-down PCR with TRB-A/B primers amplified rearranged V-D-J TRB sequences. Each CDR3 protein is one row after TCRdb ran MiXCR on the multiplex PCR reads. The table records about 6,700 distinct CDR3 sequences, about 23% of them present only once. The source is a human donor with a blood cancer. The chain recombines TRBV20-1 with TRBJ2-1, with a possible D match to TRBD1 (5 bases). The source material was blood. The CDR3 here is CSARQDRDEQFF. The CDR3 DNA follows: TGCAGTGCTAGACAAGACAGAGATGAGCAGTTCTTC.